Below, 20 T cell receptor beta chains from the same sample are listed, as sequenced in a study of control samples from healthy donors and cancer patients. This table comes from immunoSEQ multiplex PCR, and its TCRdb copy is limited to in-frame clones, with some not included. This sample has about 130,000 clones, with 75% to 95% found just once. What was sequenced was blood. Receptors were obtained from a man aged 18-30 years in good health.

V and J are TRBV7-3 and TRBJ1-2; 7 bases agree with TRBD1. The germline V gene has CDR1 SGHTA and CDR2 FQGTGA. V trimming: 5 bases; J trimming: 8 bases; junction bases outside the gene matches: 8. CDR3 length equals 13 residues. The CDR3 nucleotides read TGTGCCAGCAGCCCCGGACAGGTTTCCGGCTACACCTTC. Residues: CASSPGQVSGYTF.

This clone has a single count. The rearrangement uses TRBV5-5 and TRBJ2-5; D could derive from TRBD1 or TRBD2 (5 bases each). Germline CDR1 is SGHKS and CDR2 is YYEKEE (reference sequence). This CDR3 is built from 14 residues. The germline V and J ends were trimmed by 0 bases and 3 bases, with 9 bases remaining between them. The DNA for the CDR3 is TGTGCCAGCAGCTTGGGAGGGGCAAAAGAGACCCAGTACTTC. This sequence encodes CASSLGGAKETQYF.

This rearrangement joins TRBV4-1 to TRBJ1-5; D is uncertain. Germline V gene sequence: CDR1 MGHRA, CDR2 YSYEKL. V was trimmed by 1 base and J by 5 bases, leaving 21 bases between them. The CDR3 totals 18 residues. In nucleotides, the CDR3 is TGCGCCAGCAGCCAAGCGCCCACCCGATCGGGGATTGATCAGCCCCAGCATTTT. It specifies CASSQAPTRSGIDQPQHF.

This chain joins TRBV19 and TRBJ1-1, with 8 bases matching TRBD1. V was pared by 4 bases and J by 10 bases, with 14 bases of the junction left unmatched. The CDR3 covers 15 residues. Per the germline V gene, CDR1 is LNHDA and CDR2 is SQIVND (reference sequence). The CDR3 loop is CASSKPRTGRIGAFF. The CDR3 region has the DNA TGTGCCAGTAGTAAACCACGGACAGGGAGAATCGGAGCTTTCTTT. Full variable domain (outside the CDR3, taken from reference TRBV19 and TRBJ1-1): DGGITQSPKYLFRKEGQNVTLSCEQNLNHDAMYWYRQDPGQGLRLIYYSQIVNDFQKGDIAEGYSVSREKKESFPLTVTSAQKNPTAFYLCASSKPRTGRIGAFFGQGTRLTVV.

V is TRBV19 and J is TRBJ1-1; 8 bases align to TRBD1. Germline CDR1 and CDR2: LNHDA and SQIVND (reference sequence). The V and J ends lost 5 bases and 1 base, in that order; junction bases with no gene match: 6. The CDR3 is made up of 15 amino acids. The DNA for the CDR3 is TGTGCCAGTAGTCCTCCGGGACAGGAGAACACTGAAGCTTTCTTT. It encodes CASSPPGQENTEAFF.

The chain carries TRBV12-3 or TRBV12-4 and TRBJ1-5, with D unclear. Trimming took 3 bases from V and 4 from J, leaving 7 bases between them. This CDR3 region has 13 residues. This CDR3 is CASSFAVNQPQHF. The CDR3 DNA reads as TGTGCCAGCAGTTTCGCAGTTAATCAGCCCCAGCATTTT.

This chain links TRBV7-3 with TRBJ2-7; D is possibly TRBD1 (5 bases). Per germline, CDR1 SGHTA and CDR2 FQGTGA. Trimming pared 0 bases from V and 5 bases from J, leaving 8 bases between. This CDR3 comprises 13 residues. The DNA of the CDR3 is TGTGCCAGCAGCTTAACGACAGACCACGAGCAGTACTTC. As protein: CASSLTTDHEQYF.

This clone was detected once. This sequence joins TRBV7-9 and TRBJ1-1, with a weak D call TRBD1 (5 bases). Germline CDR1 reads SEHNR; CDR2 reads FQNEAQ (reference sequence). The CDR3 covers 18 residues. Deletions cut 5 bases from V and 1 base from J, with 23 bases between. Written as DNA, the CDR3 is TGTGCCAGCAGCCCCCCACTACCGGGACCGCGGACGAACACTGAAGCTTTCTTT. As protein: CASSPPLPGPRTNTEAFF.

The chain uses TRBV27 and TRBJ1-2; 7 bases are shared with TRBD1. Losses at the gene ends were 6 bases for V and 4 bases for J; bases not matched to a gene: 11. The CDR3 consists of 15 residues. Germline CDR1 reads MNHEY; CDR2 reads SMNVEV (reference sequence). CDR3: CASSTDRERSYGYTF. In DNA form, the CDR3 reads TGTGCCAGCAGCACTGACAGGGAGCGTAGCTATGGCTACACCTTC.

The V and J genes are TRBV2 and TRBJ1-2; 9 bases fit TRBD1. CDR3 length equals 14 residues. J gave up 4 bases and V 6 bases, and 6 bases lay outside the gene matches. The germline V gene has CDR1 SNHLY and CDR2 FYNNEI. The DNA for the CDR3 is TGTGCCAGCAGCAGGGACAGGGCTTTCTATGGCTACACCTTC. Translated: CASSRDRAFYGYTF. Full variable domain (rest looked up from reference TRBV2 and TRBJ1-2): EPEVTQTPSHQVTQMGQEVILRCVPISNHLYFYWYRQILGQKVEFLVSFYNNEISEKSEIFDDQFSVERPDGSNFTLKIRSTKLEDSAMYFCASSRDRAFYGYTFGSGTRLTVV.

CDR3 in amino acids: CSGDPGGDGYTF. The CDR3 DNA reads as TGCAGCGGCGACCCAGGGGGCGATGGCTACACCTTC. This sequence joins TRBV29-1 and TRBJ1-2, with TRBD1 matching 8 bases. CDR1 is SQVTM, CDR2 ANQGSEA, per germline. V shed 7 bases, J shed 6 bases, and the junction held 7 bases outside the gene matches. There are 12 residues in the CDR3.

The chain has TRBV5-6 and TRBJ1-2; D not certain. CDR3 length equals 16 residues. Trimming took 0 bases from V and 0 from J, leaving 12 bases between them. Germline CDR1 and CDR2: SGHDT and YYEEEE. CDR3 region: CASSLGEGIANYGYTF. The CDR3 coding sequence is TGTGCCAGCAGCTTGGGGGAAGGAATAGCTAACTATGGCTACACCTTC. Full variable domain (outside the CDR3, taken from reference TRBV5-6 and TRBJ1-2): DAGVTQSPTHLIKTRGQQVTLRCSPKSGHDTVSWYQQALGQGPQFIFQYYEEEERQRGNFPDRFSGHQFPNYSSELNVNALLLGDSALYLCASSLGEGIANYGYTFGSGTRLTVV.

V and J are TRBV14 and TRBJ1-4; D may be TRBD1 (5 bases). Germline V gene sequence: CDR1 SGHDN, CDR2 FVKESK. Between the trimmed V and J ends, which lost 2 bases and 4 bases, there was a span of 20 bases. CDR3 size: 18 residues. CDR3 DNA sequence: TGTGCCAGCAGCCAACGGAGACCGGGACTGGGACGTAATGAAAAACTGTTTTTT. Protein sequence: CASSQRRPGLGRNEKLFF.

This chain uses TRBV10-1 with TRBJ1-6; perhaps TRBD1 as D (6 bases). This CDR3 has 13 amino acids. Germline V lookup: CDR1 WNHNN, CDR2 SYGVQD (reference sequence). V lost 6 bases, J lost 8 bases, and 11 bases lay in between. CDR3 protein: CASRAGVDSPLHF. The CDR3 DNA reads TGCGCCAGCAGGGCAGGGGTGGATTCACCCCTCCACTTT.

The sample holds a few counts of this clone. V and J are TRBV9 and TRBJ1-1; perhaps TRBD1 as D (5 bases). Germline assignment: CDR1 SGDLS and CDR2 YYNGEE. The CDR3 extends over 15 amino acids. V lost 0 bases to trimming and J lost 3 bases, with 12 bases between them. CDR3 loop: CASSVDGATDTEAFF. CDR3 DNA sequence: TGTGCCAGCAGCGTAGATGGGGCAACGGACACTGAAGCTTTCTTT.

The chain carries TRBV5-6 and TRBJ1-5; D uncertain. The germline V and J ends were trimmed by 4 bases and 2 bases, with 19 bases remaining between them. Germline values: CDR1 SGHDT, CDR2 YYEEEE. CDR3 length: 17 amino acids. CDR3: CASSPWRPGDGNQPQHF. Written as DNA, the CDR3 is TGTGCCAGCAGCCCCTGGCGCCCCGGGGATGGCAATCAGCCCCAGCATTTT. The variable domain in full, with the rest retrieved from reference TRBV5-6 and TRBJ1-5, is DAGVTQSPTHLIKTRGQQVTLRCSPKSGHDTVSWYQQALGQGPQFIFQYYEEEERQRGNFPDRFSGHQFPNYSSELNVNALLLGDSALYLCASSPWRPGDGNQPQHFGDGTRLSIL.

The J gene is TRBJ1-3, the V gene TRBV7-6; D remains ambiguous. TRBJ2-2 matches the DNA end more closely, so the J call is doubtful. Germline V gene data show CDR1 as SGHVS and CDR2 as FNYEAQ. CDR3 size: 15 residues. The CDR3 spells CASSLAQVNTGELFF. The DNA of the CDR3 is TGTGCCAGCAGCTTAGCGCAGGTTAACACCGGGGAGCTGTTTTTT.

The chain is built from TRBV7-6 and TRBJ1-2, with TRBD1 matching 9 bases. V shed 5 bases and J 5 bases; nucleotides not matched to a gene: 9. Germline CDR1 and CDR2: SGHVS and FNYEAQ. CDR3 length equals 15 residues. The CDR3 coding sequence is TGTGCCAGCAGCCCCACCCCGGGACAGGGTTATGGCTACACCTTC. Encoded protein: CASSPTPGQGYGYTF.

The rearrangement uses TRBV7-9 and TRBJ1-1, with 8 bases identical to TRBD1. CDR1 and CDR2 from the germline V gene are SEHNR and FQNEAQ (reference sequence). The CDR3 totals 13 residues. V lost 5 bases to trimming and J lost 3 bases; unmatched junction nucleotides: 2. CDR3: CASSDRGDTEAFF. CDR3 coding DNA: TGTGCCAGCAGCGACAGGGGAGACACTGAAGCTTTCTTT. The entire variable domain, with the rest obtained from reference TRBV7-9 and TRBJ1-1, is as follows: DTGVSQNPRHKITKRGQNVTFRCDPISEHNRLYWYRQTLGQGPEFLTYFQNEAQLEKSRLLSDRFSAERPKGSFSTLEIQRTEQGDSAMYLCASSDRGDTEAFFGQGTRLTVV.

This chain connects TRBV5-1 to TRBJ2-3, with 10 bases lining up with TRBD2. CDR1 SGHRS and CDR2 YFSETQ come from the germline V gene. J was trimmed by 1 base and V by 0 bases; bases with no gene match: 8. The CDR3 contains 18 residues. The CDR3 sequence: CASSLGLAGTLGTDTQYF. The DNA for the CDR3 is TGCGCCAGCAGCTTGGGACTAGCGGGTACCCTCGGCACAGATACGCAGTATTTT.